The clone carrying this T cell receptor beta chain was recorded many times. What it binds is not known. RNA transcripts served as template for amplifying TCR beta CDR3 sequences. HTBI primers were employed in first-round RT-PCR, then a second-round multiplex PCR followed. MiXCR, applied by TCRdb to the multiplex PCR reads, yields one record per CDR3 protein. The table has hundreds of thousands of distinct CDR3 sequences, approximately 21% seen once. This sample is drawn from a study of Graves' ophthalmopathy and Graves' hyperthyroidism. Study-wide results and caveats: Blood also held most thyroid clonotypes expanded above 0.001 frequency.

The germline gives CDR1 MNHEY, CDR2 SVGAGI. The CDR3 has 15 residues. V lost 0 bases and J lost 3; bases outside the gene matches: 4. This receptor was identified in a woman between 18 and 29 years old with stable Graves' hyperthyroidism. Some clones in this sample may be carry-over from other donors' samples. Sequencing was done on a sample of peripheral blood. The chain is built from TRBV6-5 and TRBJ2-7; TRBD1 matches 8 bases. CDR3 in amino acids: CASSYSRTGNYEQYF. The CDR3 nucleotides read TGTGCCAGCAGTTACTCTCGGACAGGGAACTACGAGCAGTACTTC.